This passage covers 3 T cell receptor beta chains from one sample sequenced in a study of early T cells in non-severe SARS-CoV-2 infection. TCRdb processed the 5' RACE reads anew with MiXCR; each CDR3 protein has one entry. The profile shows around 56,000 distinct CDR3 sequences, about 12% of them singletons. Sequences were derived from whole blood, sampled at baseline. The receptors shown here come from an adult who was a healthcare worker with PCR-confirmed SARS-CoV-2 infection or an uninfected control (not recorded which).

Of note for this clonotype: This could be a read error, since a much larger clone is one nucleotide away. The chain links TRBV11-2 to TRBJ2-1; D might be TRBD2 (5 bases). Between the trimmed V and J ends, which lost 8 bases and 1 base, there was a span of 15 bases. Germline V gene lookup returns CDR1 SGHAT and CDR2 FQNNGV. The CDR3 loop spans 15 amino acids. The CDR3 nucleotides are TGTGCCAGCGGCCGCCGTCGAGGGTCCTACAATGAGCAGTTCTTC. This translates into CASGRRRGSYNEQFF. Full variable domain (rest looked up from reference TRBV11-2 and TRBJ2-1): EAGVAQSPRYKIIEKRQSVAFWCNPISGHATLYWYQQILGQGPKLLIQFQNNGVVDDSQLPKDRFSAERLKGVDSTLKIQPAKLEDSAVYLCASGRRRGSYNEQFFGPGTRLTVL.

This clonotype is deemed medium-sized. DNA for the CDR3: TGTGCCAGCAGCCTGCAAGGGACAGGGAGCAATCAGCCCCAGCATTTT. Its translation is CASSLQGTGSNQPQHF. This chain joins TRBV7-2 and TRBJ1-5; 9 nucleotides agree with TRBD1. Looked up from germline, CDR1 is SGHTA and CDR2 is FQGNSA. V was pared by 5 bases and J by 1 base, with 6 bases of the junction left unmatched. There are 16 residues in the CDR3.

This clonotype appeared a few times. This chain uses TRBV6-2 or TRBV6-3 with TRBJ1-5, with no clear D. Trimming removed 2 bases from V and 3 bases from J, with 11 bases in between. CDR3 length: 15 residues. Germline V gene data show CDR1 as MNHEY and CDR2 as SVGEGT. The CDR3 sequence: CASSYGLLINQPQHF. The CDR3 region has the DNA TGTGCCAGCAGTTACGGGCTATTGATCAATCAGCCCCAGCATTTT.